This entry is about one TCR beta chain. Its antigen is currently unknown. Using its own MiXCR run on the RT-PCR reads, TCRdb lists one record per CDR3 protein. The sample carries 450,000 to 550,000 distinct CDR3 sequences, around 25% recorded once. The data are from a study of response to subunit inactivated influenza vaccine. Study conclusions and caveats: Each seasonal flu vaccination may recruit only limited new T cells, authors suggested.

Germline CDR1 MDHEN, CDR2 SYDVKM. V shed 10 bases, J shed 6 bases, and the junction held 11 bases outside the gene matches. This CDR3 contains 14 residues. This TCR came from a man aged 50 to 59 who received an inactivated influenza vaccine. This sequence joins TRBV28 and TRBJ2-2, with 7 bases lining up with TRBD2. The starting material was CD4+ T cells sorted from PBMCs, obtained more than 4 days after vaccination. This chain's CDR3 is CAKTGEGYAGELFF. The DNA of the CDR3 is TGTGCCAAGACCGGGGAGGGCTACGCCGGGGAGCTGTTTTTT.